This is a list of T cell receptor beta chains from one sample in a study of T cell responses to AZD1222 COVID-19 vaccine. Sequenced by immunoSEQ multiplex PCR; TCRdb stores in-frame clones only, minus some. In the table there are some 170,000 clones, 94% of which are singletons. This specimen was peripheral blood, taken 28 days after the second AZD1222 dose. The receptors originated from an adult who received the AZD1222 COVID-19 vaccine. CDR3s include the opening cysteine and the closing phenylalanine or tryptophan. The D gene is left open where the match is weak. Part of the rows lack a size; the others show once, few, many or a class for expanded clones.

v_call	clone_size	d_call	j_call	cdr3_aa	cdr3_nt
TRBV18	once	.	TRBJ1-1	CASSPSGTEAFF	TGTGCCAGCTCACCAAGCGGAACTGAAGCTTTCTTT
TRBV19	.	.	TRBJ2-1	CASSRPGWEARYNEQFF	TGTGCCAGTAGTAGACCCGGGTGGGAGGCTAGGTACAATGAGCAGTTCTTC
TRBV11-2	.	TRBD1	TRBJ2-4	CASNHGTGGANIQYF	TGTGCCAGCAACCACGGGACAGGGGGAGCAAACATTCAGTACTTC
TRBV4-2	.	.	TRBJ2-7	CASSQDNSGSGYEQYF	TGTGCCAGCAGCCAAGATAACTCCGGGAGTGGGTACGAGCAGTACTTC
TRBV19	once	.	TRBJ1-5	CASMSQASNQPQHF	TGTGCCAGTATGTCACAGGCATCCAATCAGCCCCAGCATTTT
TRBV11-3	.	TRBD2	TRBJ2-1	CASSQRGAGGKNEQFF	TGTGCCAGCAGCCAGAGGGGCGCGGGAGGGAAGAATGAGCAGTTCTTC
TRBV12-3/TRBV12-4	.	.	TRBJ1-3	CASSLALGNTIYF	TGTGCCAGCAGTTTAGCTCTGGGAAACACCATATATTTT
TRBV21-1	.	.	TRBJ2-3	CASSSTGAWDPPDTQYF	TGTGCCAGCAGCAGCACAGGGGCCTGGGACCCCCCAGATACGCAGTATTTT
TRBV7-3	.	TRBD2	TRBJ2-5	CASSLRAGGETQYF	TGTGCCAGCAGCTTAAGGGCGGGAGGTGAGACCCAGTACTTC
TRBV2	.	.	TRBJ2-5	CASSGAETQYF	TGTGCCAGCAGTGGGGCGGAGACCCAGTACTTC
TRBV3-1/TRBV3-2	.	TRBD1	TRBJ2-7	CASSRGPGQGNEQYF	TGTGCCAGCAGCCGGGGGCCGGGACAGGGTAACGAGCAGTACTTC
TRBV15	.	.	TRBJ2-7	CATSRDGGYEQYF	TGTGCCACCAGCAGAGATGGGGGCTACGAGCAGTACTTC
TRBV2	.	.	TRBJ2-7	CASSLIYEQYF	TGTGCCAGCAGTTTAATCTACGAGCAGTACTTC
TRBV3-1/TRBV3-2	.	.	TRBJ2-7	CASSQGGTHSGEQYF	TGTGCCAGCAGCCAAGGTGGGACCCACAGTGGGGAGCAGTACTTC
TRBV9	.	.	TRBJ1-3	CASSVEPSYSGNTIYF	TGTGCCAGCAGCGTAGAGCCTTCTTACTCTGGAAACACCATATATTTT
TRBV5-8	.	.	TRBJ2-2	CASSLAGLRTGELFF	TGTGCCAGCAGCTTGGCCGGACTCCGAACCGGGGAGCTGTTTTTT
TRBV7-2	.	TRBD1	TRBJ2-1	CASSLGGQPYNEQFF	TGTGCCAGCAGCTTAGGGGGACAGCCCTACAATGAGCAGTTCTTC
TRBV6-2/TRBV6-3	.	.	TRBJ2-1	CASSYSGAPQNEQFF	TGTGCCAGCAGTTACTCGGGCGCTCCTCAGAATGAGCAGTTCTTC
TRBV6-5	once	.	TRBJ1-6	CASTGSSYNSPLHF	TGTGCCAGCACGGGGAGCTCCTATAATTCACCCCTCCACTTT
TRBV10-3	.	.	TRBJ1-2	CAMRRGTNYGYTF	TGTGCCATGAGGCGGGGAACTAACTATGGCTACACCTTC
TRBV7-9	.	.	TRBJ2-3	CASSLAKDTQYF	TGTGCCAGCAGCTTAGCGAAGGATACGCAGTATTTT
TRBV6-5	.	.	TRBJ1-5	CASAKKWGNQPQHF	TGTGCCAGCGCGAAGAAGTGGGGCAATCAGCCCCAGCATTTT
TRBV6-1	.	.	TRBJ1-2	CASSEALSSARGGYTF	TGTGCCAGCAGTGAAGCGCTGAGTTCAGCCCGGGGTGGCTACACCTTC
TRBV19	once	.	TRBJ2-2	CASSKGRGGTGELFF	TGTGCCAGTAGTAAGGGCAGGGGAGGCACCGGGGAGCTGTTTTTT
TRBV3-1/TRBV3-2	.	.	TRBJ1-5	CASSQDRREGQPQHF	TGTGCCAGCAGCCAAGATAGGAGGGAGGGTCAGCCCCAGCATTTT
TRBV28	.	.	TRBJ1-2	CASSLTGYTLGWDYGYTF	TGTGCCAGCAGTTTAACAGGGTACACCCTCGGCTGGGACTATGGCTACACCTTC
TRBV27	.	TRBD1	TRBJ1-5	CASSLIGQGDNQPQHF	TGTGCCAGCAGTCTAATAGGACAGGGTGACAATCAGCCCCAGCATTTT